These T cell receptor beta chains were read from a single sample in a study of blood T cell repertoires in COVID-19. Assay: immunoSEQ multiplex PCR; the TCRdb copy retains only in-frame clones and omits some. The sample has about 75,000 clones; about nine tenths are singletons. Material: peripheral blood. The receptors stem from a human donor in a cohort sampled during active COVID-19. The CDR3 runs from the conserved cysteine through the conserved F or W. The D gene is left open where the match is weak. Only part of the rows carry a size: once, few, many, or a class if the clone is expanded.

clone size	V gene	J gene	D gene	CDR3 protein	CDR3 DNA
.	TRBV9	TRBJ1-5	.	CASSVGQGSNQPQHF	TGTGCCAGCAGCGTAGGGCAGGGGTCCAATCAGCCCCAGCATTTT
.	TRBV18	TRBJ1-2	.	CASSPDSLSYGYTF	TGTGCCAGCTCACCGGACAGTCTGTCTTATGGCTACACCTTC
.	TRBV5-1	TRBJ2-3	TRBD2	CASSLVVGRATDTQYF	TGCGCCAGCAGCTTGGTTGTCGGGAGGGCCACGGATACGCAGTATTTT
.	TRBV4-3	TRBJ2-4	TRBD2	CASSQDRGLIAKNIQYF	TGCGCCAGCAGCCAAGATAGGGGACTAATAGCCAAAAACATTCAGTACTTC
.	TRBV28	TRBJ2-3	TRBD1	CASSLFRTGGVSDTQYF	TGTGCCAGCAGTTTATTTAGGACAGGGGGTGTGTCAGATACGCAGTATTTT
.	TRBV10-3	TRBJ2-1	TRBD1	CAISEAGGNEQFF	TGTGCCATCAGTGAGGCAGGGGGAAATGAGCAGTTCTTC
.	TRBV29-1	TRBJ2-7	.	CRGWGPFSYEQYF	TGCAGGGGGTGGGGGCCCTTCTCCTACGAGCAGTACTTC
once	TRBV5-4	TRBJ2-6	.	CASSGGAGLVPGANVLTF	TGTGCCAGCAGCGGAGGGGCGGGATTAGTCCCTGGGGCCAACGTCCTGACTTTC
few	TRBV18	TRBJ1-2	.	CASSPTAEPNYGYTF	TGTGCCAGCTCACCCACAGCCGAGCCTAACTATGGCTACACCTTC
.	TRBV11-2	TRBJ1-2	.	CASSLHGGQNYGYTF	TGTGCCAGCAGCTTACATGGCGGACAGAACTATGGCTACACCTTC
.	TRBV12-3/TRBV12-4	TRBJ2-5	.	CASSSGAETQYF	TGTGCCAGCAGTTCAGGGGCTGAGACCCAGTACTTC
.	TRBV11-2	TRBJ2-3	.	CASRQNWAPGTDTQYF	TGTGCCAGCAGGCAAAACTGGGCCCCAGGAACAGATACGCAGTATTTT
.	TRBV5-1	TRBJ2-3	.	CASSPGGTGDTQYF	TGCGCCAGCAGCCCGGGCGGGACGGGAGATACGCAGTATTTT
few	TRBV7-2	TRBJ1-5	TRBD1	CASSFLTGASQPQHF	TGTGCCAGCAGCTTCCTGACAGGGGCGAGTCAGCCCCAGCATTTT
.	TRBV4-1	TRBJ1-2	TRBD1	CASSRLDRGYYGYTF	TGCGCCAGCAGCCGGCTGGACAGGGGTTACTATGGCTACACCTTC
.	TRBV6-2/TRBV6-3	TRBJ1-1	.	CASSYSGLSMNTEAFF	TGTGCCAGCAGTTACTCGGGACTGAGCATGAACACTGAAGCTTTCTTT
.	TRBV5-6	TRBJ2-5	TRBD1	CASSLRDRRETQYF	TGTGCCAGCAGCTTGAGGGACAGGCGAGAGACCCAGTACTTC
.	TRBV19	TRBJ2-5	TRBD1	CASTPGQSIQETQYF	TGTGCCAGTACCCCGGGACAGTCAATACAAGAGACCCAGTACTTC
once	TRBV28	TRBJ1-6	.	CASSLDRNSPLHF	TGTGCCAGCAGTTTAGACAGGAATTCACCCCTCCACTTT
.	TRBV18	TRBJ1-6	.	CASSPPWRGGNSPLHF	TGTGCCAGCTCACCACCGTGGAGGGGCGGAAATTCACCCCTCCACTTT
.	TRBV7-3	TRBJ2-3	.	CASSLNNEADTQYF	TGTGCCAGCAGCTTAAACAATGAAGCAGATACGCAGTATTTT
few	TRBV6-5	TRBJ2-3	TRBD1	CASSSGTGSTDTQYF	TGTGCCAGCAGCTCCGGGACAGGGAGCACAGATACGCAGTATTTT
.	TRBV3-1/TRBV3-2	TRBJ2-1	.	CASSQDWDNEQFF	TGTGCCAGCAGCCAGGACTGGGACAATGAGCAGTTCTTC
.	TRBV6-2/TRBV6-3	TRBJ2-3	TRBD2	CASSYSPLAGADTQYF	TGTGCCAGCAGTTACTCACCCCTAGCGGGAGCAGATACGCAGTATTTT
.	TRBV4-3	TRBJ1-2	.	CASSQEGARSYGYTF	TGCGCCAGCAGCCAAGAAGGGGCCCGCTCCTATGGCTACACCTTC
.	TRBV5-1	TRBJ2-7	TRBD2	CASSLGSGSYEQYF	TGCGCCAGCAGCTTGGGTAGCGGGAGTTACGAGCAGTACTTC
.	TRBV13	TRBJ2-1	.	CASSSMGYGAPEQFF	TGTGCCAGCAGTTCTATGGGGTATGGGGCTCCTGAGCAGTTCTTC
.	TRBV28	TRBJ1-4	.	CASNRQARSEKLFF	TGTGCCAGCAACAGACAGGCGCGGAGCGAAAAACTGTTTTTT
.	TRBV19	TRBJ1-4	TRBD1	CASSPGTAEKLFF	TGTGCCAGTAGCCCCGGGACAGCTGAAAAACTGTTTTTT
.	TRBV18	TRBJ2-3	TRBD1	CASSPSDRAGTQYF	TGTGCCAGCTCACCCTCGGACAGGGCAGGTACGCAGTATTTT
.	TRBV6-2/TRBV6-3	TRBJ2-7	.	CASSPNPTGSYEQYF	TGTGCCAGCAGCCCAAATCCAACAGGGTCCTACGAGCAGTACTTC
.	TRBV18	TRBJ1-1	.	CASSELGATEAFF	TGTGCCAGCTCTGAATTAGGGGCCACTGAAGCTTTCTTT
few	TRBV9	TRBJ2-2	TRBD2	CASSVTESTSSGELFF	TGTGCCAGCAGCGTAACCGAGTCGACTAGCTCCGGGGAGCTGTTTTTT
.	TRBV6-4	TRBJ1-6	TRBD1	CASSPRTGRDSPLHF	TGTGCCAGCAGTCCTAGGACAGGCCGGGATTCACCCCTCCACTTT
.	TRBV29-1	TRBJ2-4	TRBD2	CSVRPKGTRAKNIQYF	TGCAGCGTTCGACCGAAAGGGACTAGAGCCAAAAACATTCAGTACTTC
.	TRBV7-8	TRBJ2-3	TRBD1	CASSVTGVTDTQYF	TGTGCCAGCAGCGTGACAGGGGTCACAGATACGCAGTATTTT
.	TRBV28	TRBJ1-6	TRBD1	CASSQTGDSSPLHF	TGTGCCAGCAGTCAAACAGGGGATTCATCACCCCTCCACTTT
.	TRBV5-1	TRBJ1-6	.	CASSPEGGSPLHF	TGCGCCAGCAGCCCCGAGGGCGGGTCACCCCTCCACTTT
.	TRBV9	TRBJ2-2	TRBD2	CASSRGASGGPTTGELFF	TGTGCCAGCAGCCGTGGGGCTAGCGGGGGTCCAACCACCGGGGAGCTGTTTTTT
.	TRBV4-3	TRBJ2-3	TRBD2	CASSQAASCGRTPDTQYF	TGCGCCAGCAGCCAAGCCGCCTCTTGCGGGAGGACCCCAGATACGCAGTATTTT
.	TRBV5-4	TRBJ2-7	TRBD2	CASSLSGYEQYF	TGTGCCAGCAGTCTTAGCGGGTACGAGCAGTACTTC
.	TRBV7-8	TRBJ2-7	.	CASSPGGTGPYEQYF	TGTGCCAGCAGCCCGGGGGGGACAGGGCCCTACGAGCAGTACTTC
.	TRBV2	TRBJ2-7	TRBD2	CASSDASGPYEQYF	TGTGCCAGCAGTGATGCTAGCGGTCCCTACGAGCAGTACTTC
.	TRBV7-3	TRBJ2-5	.	CASSPNRRETQYF	TGTGCCAGCAGCCCCAACCGTCGGGAGACCCAGTACTTC
.	TRBV29-1	TRBJ2-3	.	CSVDRVGSTDTQYF	TGCAGCGTTGATCGGGTTGGTAGCACAGATACGCAGTATTTT